One sample yielded the 18 T cell receptor beta chains listed below, sequenced in a study of T cell changes during pregnancy in multiple sclerosis. Sequencing used immunoSEQ multiplex PCR; TCRdb keeps in-frame clones, though not all of them. The sample contains tens of thousands of clones, around 92% of which appear only once. The sequencing here drew on peripheral blood, taken before pregnancy. These receptor sequences come from a female donor with multiple sclerosis, enrolled in a pregnancy study.

The chain uses TRBV19 and TRBJ1-2; possible D gene TRBD1, 5 bases. The CDR3 is 13 amino acids. Trimming shortened V by 3 bases and J by 4 bases, and 9 bases separated the two germline ends. CDR1 LNHDA and CDR2 SQIVND come from the germline V gene (reference sequence). DNA of the CDR3: TGTGCCAGTAGTATCCTGCAGGGCTATGGCTACACCTTC. Its translation is CASSILQGYGYTF. Combining the CDR3 with reference TRBV19 and TRBJ1-2 gives the whole variable domain DGGITQSPKYLFRKEGQNVTLSCEQNLNHDAMYWYRQDPGQGLRLIYYSQIVNDFQKGDIAEGYSVSREKKESFPLTVTSAQKNPTAFYLCASSILQGYGYTFGSGTRLTVV.

In its sample, this clone was seen once. The CDR3 reads CASSLQVGNTEAFF. The CDR3 bases are TGTGCCAGCAGCTTACAGGTCGGGAACACTGAAGCTTTCTTT. The rearrangement joins TRBV7-9 to TRBJ1-1; D is undetermined. Germline loops: CDR1 SEHNR, CDR2 FQNEAQ (reference sequence). V was shortened by 2 bases and J by 1 base, with 8 bases between the two germline ends. CDR3 length: 14 residues.

This clone was counted a single time. This rearrangement joins TRBV27 to TRBJ1-2; TRBD1 agrees at 7 bases. Germline CDR1 and CDR2: MNHEY and SMNVEV (reference sequence). This CDR3 spans 13 amino acids. V was pared by 6 bases and J by 8 bases, with 9 bases of the junction left unmatched. Here the CDR3 reads CASSATGRYGYTF. The CDR3, as DNA: TGTGCCAGCAGCGCGACAGGGAGGTACGGCTACACCTTC.

The V and J genes are TRBV18 and TRBJ1-1; possible D gene TRBD1, 5 bases. The V gene's germline CDR1 is KGHSH and CDR2 LQKENI. This CDR3 is 15 amino acids long. The ends were cut back, 0 bases at V and 3 bases at J, with 11 bases in the middle. The CDR3 spells CASSPPGRGDTEAFF. The CDR3 region has the DNA TGTGCCAGCTCACCACCGGGACGGGGGGACACTGAAGCTTTCTTT.

The chain joins TRBV9 to TRBJ2-1; 10 nucleotides line up with TRBD2. With 3 bases clipped from V and 11 bases from J, the junction kept 8 bases outside the gene matches. The V gene's germline CDR1 is SGDLS and CDR2 YYNGEE. The CDR3 has 14 residues. DNA of the CDR3: TGTGCCAGCAGCGGGACTAGCGGCACGGGGAAGCAGTTCTTC. This gives the protein CASSGTSGTGKQFF.

This chain uses TRBV19 with TRBJ1-4, with D possibly being TRBD1 (6 bases). Trimming removed 5 bases at V and 12 bases at J, with 22 bases between. The CDR3 covers 15 residues. Germline CDR1 LNHDA, CDR2 SQIVND (reference sequence). Here the CDR3 reads CASSFTGFGAGELFF. The CDR3 region has the DNA TGTGCCAGTAGTTTTACAGGGTTTGGGGCCGGGGAACTGTTTTTT.

The rearrangement uses TRBV2 and TRBJ1-5, with a possible D match to TRBD1 (6 bases). Trimming cost V 2 bases and J 4 bases, with 18 bases left between them. Germline V lookup: CDR1 SNHLY, CDR2 FYNNEI. This CDR3 has 17 residues. CDR3 sequence: CASSERTVPVGNQPQHF. The CDR3 nucleotides read TGTGCCAGCAGTGAAAGGACAGTCCCCGTTGGGAATCAGCCCCAGCATTTT.

The rearrangement joins TRBV21-1 to TRBJ2-7; no DNA check was done on the table's D call, TRBD2. TRBV21-1 is a known pseudogene. This CDR3 region has 15 residues. The CDR3 sequence is CASSGLAGLTYEQYF. In DNA form, the CDR3 reads TGTGCCAGCAGCGGTTTAGCGGGCCTTACCTACGAGCAGTACTTC.

The chain recombines TRBV27 with TRBJ2-2; the match to TRBD2 covers 14 bases. The CDR3 runs 20 residues. Germline lookup yields CDR1 MNHEY and CDR2 SMNVEV (reference sequence). Unmatched junction bases numbered 19, after V lost 6 bases and J lost 7 bases. The CDR3 protein is CASRKRGLAGEFTMGGELFF. CDR3 coding DNA: TGTGCCAGCAGAAAGAGGGGACTAGCGGGAGAATTTACTATGGGCGGGGAGCTGTTTTTT.

The chain employs TRBV20-1 and TRBJ1-1; D gene unclear. CDR3 size: 11 residues. Germline lookup yields CDR1 DFQATT and CDR2 SNEGSKA (reference sequence). The V gene lost 0 bases and the J gene lost 8 bases, with 7 bases spanning the gap. The CDR3 DNA follows: TGCAGTGCTAGAGATTGGGCCGAAGCTTTCTTT. Residues: CSARDWAEAFF.

The CDR3 DNA is TGTGCCAGCAGCCCCTCTGGCGGGATTAGCTACAATGAGCAGTTCTTC. Its protein is CASSPSGGISYNEQFF. The chain has TRBV7-3 and TRBJ2-1; tentative D call: TRBD2 (6 bases). The germline V gene has CDR1 SGHTA and CDR2 FQGTGA. Deletions cut 5 bases from V and 3 bases from J, with 17 bases between. The CDR3 extends over 16 amino acids.

Worth noting for this clone: The sample has other DNA sequences that encode this CDR3 too. The chain links TRBV28 to TRBJ2-5, with 7 bases lining up with TRBD2. The CDR3 length is 16 residues. V shed 2 bases, J shed 2 bases, and the junction held 8 bases outside the gene matches. Germline V gene sequence: CDR1 MDHEN, CDR2 SYDVKM. The DNA of the CDR3 is TGTGCCAGCAGTTTAGGGAGGGTTTTCTTTCAAGAGACCCAGTACTTC. Its translation: CASSLGRVFFQETQYF.

The genes are TRBV7-3 and TRBJ2-3; TRBD2 is a possible D gene (5 bases). Germline V lookup: CDR1 SGHTA, CDR2 FQGTGA. The length of the CDR3 is 13 residues. The V end lost 6 bases, the J end lost 8 bases, and 15 bases lay between the germline ends. CDR3 loop: CASSPIGDGTQYF. CDR3 bases: TGTGCCAGCAGTCCGATCGGGGATGGTACGCAGTATTTT.

V gene TRBV11-2 combines with J gene TRBJ2-7; tentatively, D is TRBD1 (6 bases). Deletions cut 3 bases from V and 3 bases from J, with 9 bases between. The germline V gene encodes CDR1 SGHAT and CDR2 FQNNGV. The CDR3 extends over 13 amino acids. CDR3 nucleotide sequence: TGTGCCAGCAGCTTCCAGGACAGCTACGAGCAGTACTTC. Translation gives CASSFQDSYEQYF.

The chain is built from TRBV10-3 and TRBJ2-5; D may be TRBD1 (5 bases). This CDR3 contains 13 residues. Germline CDR1 and CDR2: ENHRY and SYGVKD. Deletions cut 10 bases from V and 1 base from J, with 13 bases between. The CDR3 region is CATGRGAQETQYF. DNA of the CDR3: TGTGCCACAGGAAGGGGCGCCCAAGAGACCCAGTACTTC.

This clone was recorded only once. V and J are TRBV7-9 and TRBJ1-2, with TRBD1 matching 8 bases. The V gene end was trimmed by 6 bases and the J gene end by 2 bases; junction bases not matched to a gene: 11. From germline, CDR1 is SEHNR and CDR2 FQNEAQ (reference sequence). The CDR3 consists of 16 residues. CDR3: CASSLSGTGVNYGYTF. CDR3 bases: TGTGCCAGCAGTTTATCCGGGACAGGAGTAAACTATGGCTACACCTTC.

This clone was seen a few times. The chain carries TRBV6-6 and TRBJ2-3; the D is unclear. Trimming cost V 6 bases and J 4 bases, with 17 bases left between them. The CDR3 runs 15 residues. The germline CDR1 and CDR2 sequences are MNHNY and SVGAGI (reference sequence). The CDR3 DNA sequence: TGTGCCAGCAGCTTGCATCCCCCCGAGGCAGATACGCAGTATTTT. The encoded protein is CASSLHPPEADTQYF.

In DNA, the CDR3 is TGTGCCAGTAGTACCACGGGACAGTACACTGAAGCTTTCTTT. Translation gives CASSTTGQYTEAFF. The chain combines TRBV19 with TRBJ1-1, with 7 nucleotides matching TRBD1. CDR3 size: 14 residues. Germline V gene lookup returns CDR1 LNHDA and CDR2 SQIVND (reference sequence). The V segment lost 4 bases and the J segment 3 bases; nucleotides outside the gene matches: 5.